Included here is one T cell receptor beta chain sequence, with context. The entry originates in a study of identical twins. From the 5' RACE reads, TCRdb called clonotypes with MiXCR, one entry per CDR3 protein. The profile shows about 1.7 million distinct CDR3 sequences, about 30% of them singletons. Germline assignment: CDR1 LNHNV and CDR2 YYDKDF (reference sequence). Trimming left V 5 bases short and J 3 bases short, with 20 bases between. This CDR3 has 16 residues. The source material was cord blood. The receptor comes from a newborn girl in good health. The rearrangement joins TRBV15 to TRBJ2-7; D may match TRBD1 or TRBD2 (5 bases each). CDR3 in DNA: TGTGCCACCAGCCGCCCGAACGGGGCACGCAGCTACGAGCAGTACTTC. It is translated as CATSRPNGARSYEQYF.